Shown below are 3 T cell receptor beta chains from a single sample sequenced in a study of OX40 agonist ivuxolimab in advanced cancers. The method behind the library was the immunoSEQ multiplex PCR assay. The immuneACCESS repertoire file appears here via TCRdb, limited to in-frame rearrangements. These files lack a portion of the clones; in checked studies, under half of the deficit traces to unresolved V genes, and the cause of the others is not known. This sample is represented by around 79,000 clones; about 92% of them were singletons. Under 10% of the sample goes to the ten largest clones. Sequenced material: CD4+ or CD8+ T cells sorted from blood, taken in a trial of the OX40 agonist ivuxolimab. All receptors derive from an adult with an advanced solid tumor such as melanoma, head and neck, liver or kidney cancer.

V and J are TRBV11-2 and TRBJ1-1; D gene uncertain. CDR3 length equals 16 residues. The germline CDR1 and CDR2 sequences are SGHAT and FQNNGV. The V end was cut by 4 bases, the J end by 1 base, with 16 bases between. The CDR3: CASSSLWTEANTEAFF. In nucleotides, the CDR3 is TGTGCCAGCAGCTCCCTCTGGACGGAAGCGAACACTGAAGCTTTCTTT.

The CDR3 bases are TGTGCCAGCAGTTTGGGGAGCAATCAGCCCCAGCATTTT. It codes for CASSLGSNQPQHF. V usage is TRBV27 and J usage is TRBJ1-5, with D hard to call. The V end was cut by 3 bases, the J end by 1 base, with 4 bases between. In germline, CDR1 is MNHEY, CDR2 SMNVEV (reference sequence). This CDR3 comprises 13 residues.

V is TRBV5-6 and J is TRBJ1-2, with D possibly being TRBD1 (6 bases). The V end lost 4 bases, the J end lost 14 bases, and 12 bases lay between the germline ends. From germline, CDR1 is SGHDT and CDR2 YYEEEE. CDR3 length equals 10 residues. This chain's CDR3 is CASSGDKETF. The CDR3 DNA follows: TGTGCCAGCAGCGGGGACAAGGAGACCTTC.